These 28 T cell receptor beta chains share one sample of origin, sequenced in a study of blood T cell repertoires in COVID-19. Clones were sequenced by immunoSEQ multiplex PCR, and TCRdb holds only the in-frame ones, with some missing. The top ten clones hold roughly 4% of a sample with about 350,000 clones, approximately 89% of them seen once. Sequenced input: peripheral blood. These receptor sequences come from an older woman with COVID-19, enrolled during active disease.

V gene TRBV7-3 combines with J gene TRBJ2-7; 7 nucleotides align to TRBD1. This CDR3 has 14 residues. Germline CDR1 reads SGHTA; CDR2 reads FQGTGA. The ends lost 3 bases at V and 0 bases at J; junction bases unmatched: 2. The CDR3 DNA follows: TGTGCCAGCAGCTTGTACAGGGGCTCCTACGAGCAGTACTTC. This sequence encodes CASSLYRGSYEQYF.

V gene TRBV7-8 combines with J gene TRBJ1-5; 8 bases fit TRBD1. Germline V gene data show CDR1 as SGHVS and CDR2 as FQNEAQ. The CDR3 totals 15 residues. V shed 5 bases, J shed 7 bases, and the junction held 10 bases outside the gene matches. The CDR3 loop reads CASSINSGGDQPQHF. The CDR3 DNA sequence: TGTGCCAGCAGCATCAATTCAGGGGGCGACCAGCCCCAGCATTTT.

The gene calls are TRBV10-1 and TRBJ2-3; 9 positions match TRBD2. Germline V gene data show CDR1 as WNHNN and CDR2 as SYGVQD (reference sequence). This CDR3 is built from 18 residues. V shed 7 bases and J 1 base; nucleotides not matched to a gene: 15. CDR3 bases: TGCGCCAGCACCCCCCGGGGAGTAGCGGGGGTACGCACAGATACGCAGTATTTT. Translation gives CASTPRGVAGVRTDTQYF.

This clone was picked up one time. For the CDR3, the DNA is TGTGCCAGCAGTGTCACAGGGCTCTATGGCTACACCTTC. Protein: CASSVTGLYGYTF. This chain links TRBV25-1 with TRBJ1-2; tentative D call: TRBD1 (6 bases). This CDR3 region has 13 residues. V gave up 4 bases and J gave up 4 bases, with 10 bases separating them. Germline V gene lookup returns CDR1 MGHDK and CDR2 SYGVNS.

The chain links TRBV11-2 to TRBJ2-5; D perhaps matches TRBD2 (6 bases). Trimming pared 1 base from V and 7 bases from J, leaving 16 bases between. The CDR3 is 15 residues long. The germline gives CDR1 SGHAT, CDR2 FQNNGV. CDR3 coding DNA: TGTGCCAGCAGCTTAGGGCGGCGGGGTATGGGGACCCAGTACTTC. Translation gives CASSLGRRGMGTQYF.

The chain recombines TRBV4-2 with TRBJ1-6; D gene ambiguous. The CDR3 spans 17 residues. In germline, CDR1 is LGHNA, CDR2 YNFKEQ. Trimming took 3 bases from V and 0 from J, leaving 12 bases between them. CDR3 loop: CASSQELLSSYNSPLHF. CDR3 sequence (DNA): TGTGCCAGCAGCCAGGAGCTCTTAAGCTCCTATAATTCACCCCTCCACTTT.

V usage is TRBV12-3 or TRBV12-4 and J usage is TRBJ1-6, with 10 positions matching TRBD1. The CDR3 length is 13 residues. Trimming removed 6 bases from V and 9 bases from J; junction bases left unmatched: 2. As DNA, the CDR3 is TGTGCCAGCAGGGGACAGGGGTTTTCACCCCTCCACTTT. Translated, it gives CASRGQGFSPLHF.

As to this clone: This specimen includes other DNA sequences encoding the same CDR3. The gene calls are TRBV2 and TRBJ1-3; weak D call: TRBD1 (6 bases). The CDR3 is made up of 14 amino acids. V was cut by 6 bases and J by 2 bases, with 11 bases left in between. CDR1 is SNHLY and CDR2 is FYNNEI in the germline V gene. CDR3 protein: CASSQQGAGNTIYF. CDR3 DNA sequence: TGTGCCAGCAGCCAACAGGGAGCTGGAAACACCATATATTTT.

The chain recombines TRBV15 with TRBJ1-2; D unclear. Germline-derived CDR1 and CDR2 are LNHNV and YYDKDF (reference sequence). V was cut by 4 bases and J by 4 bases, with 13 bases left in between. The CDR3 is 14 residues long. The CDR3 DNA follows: TGTGCCACCAGCACCCGGGTCCTCGGCTATGGCTACACCTTC. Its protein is CATSTRVLGYGYTF.

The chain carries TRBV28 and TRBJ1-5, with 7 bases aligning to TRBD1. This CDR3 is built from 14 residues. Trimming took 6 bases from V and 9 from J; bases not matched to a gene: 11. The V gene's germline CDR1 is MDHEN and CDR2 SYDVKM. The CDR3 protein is CASSLRDRSRPQHF. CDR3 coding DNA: TGTGCCAGCAGCCTCCGGGACAGATCCCGGCCCCAGCATTTT.

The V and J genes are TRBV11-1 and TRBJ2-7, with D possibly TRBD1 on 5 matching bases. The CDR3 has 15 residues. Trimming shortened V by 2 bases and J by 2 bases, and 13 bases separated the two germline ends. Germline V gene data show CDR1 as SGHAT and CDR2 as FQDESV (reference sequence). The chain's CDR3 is CASSLTTAPTYEQYF. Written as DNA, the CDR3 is TGTGCCAGCAGCTTAACGACAGCGCCAACCTACGAGCAGTACTTC.

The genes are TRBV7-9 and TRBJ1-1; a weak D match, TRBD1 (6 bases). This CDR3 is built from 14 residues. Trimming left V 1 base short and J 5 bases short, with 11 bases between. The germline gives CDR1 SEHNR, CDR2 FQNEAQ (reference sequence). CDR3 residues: CASSLVQGRTEAFF. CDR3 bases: TGTGCCAGCAGCTTAGTACAGGGAAGGACTGAAGCTTTCTTT.

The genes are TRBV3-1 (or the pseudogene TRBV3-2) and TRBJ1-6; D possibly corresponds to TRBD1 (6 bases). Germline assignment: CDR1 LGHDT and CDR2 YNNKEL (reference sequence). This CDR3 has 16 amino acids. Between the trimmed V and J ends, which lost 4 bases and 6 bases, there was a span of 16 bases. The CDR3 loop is CASSRDRTWANSPLHF. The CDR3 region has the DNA TGTGCCAGCAGCCGCGACAGGACCTGGGCTAATTCACCCCTCCACTTT.

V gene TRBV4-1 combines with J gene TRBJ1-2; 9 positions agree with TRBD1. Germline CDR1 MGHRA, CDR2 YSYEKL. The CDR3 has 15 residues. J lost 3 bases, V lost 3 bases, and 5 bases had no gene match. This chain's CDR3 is CASSHYRGRDYGYTF. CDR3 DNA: TGCGCCAGCAGCCACTACAGGGGGCGGGACTATGGCTACACCTTC.

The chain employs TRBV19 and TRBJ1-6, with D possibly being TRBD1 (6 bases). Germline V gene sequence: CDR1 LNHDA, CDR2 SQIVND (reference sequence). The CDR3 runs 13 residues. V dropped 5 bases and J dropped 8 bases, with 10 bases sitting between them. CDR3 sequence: CASSSYRDSPLHF. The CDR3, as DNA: TGTGCCAGTAGTTCCTACAGGGATTCACCCCTCCACTTT. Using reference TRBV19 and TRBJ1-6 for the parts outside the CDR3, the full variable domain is DGGITQSPKYLFRKEGQNVTLSCEQNLNHDAMYWYRQDPGQGLRLIYYSQIVNDFQKGDIAEGYSVSREKKESFPLTVTSAQKNPTAFYLCASSSYRDSPLHFGNGTRLTVT.

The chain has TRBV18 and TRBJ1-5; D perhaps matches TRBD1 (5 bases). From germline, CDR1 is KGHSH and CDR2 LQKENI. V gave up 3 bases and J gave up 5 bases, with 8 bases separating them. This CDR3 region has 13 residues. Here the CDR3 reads CASSPQGHQPQHF. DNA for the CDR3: TGTGCCAGCTCACCGCAGGGCCATCAGCCCCAGCATTTT.

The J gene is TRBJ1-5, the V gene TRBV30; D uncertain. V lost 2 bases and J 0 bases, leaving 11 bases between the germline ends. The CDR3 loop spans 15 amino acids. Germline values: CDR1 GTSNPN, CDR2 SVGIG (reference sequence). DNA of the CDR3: TGTGCCTGGAGTCAGGATAGTCATAGCAATCAGCCCCAGCATTTT. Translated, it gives CAWSQDSHSNQPQHF.

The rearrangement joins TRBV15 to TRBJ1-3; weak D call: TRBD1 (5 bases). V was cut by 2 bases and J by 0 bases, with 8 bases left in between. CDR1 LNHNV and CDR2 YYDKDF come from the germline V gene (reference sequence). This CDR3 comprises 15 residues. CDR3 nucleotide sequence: TGTGCCACCAGCAGAAGACAGTACTCTGGAAACACCATATATTTT. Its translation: CATSRRQYSGNTIYF.

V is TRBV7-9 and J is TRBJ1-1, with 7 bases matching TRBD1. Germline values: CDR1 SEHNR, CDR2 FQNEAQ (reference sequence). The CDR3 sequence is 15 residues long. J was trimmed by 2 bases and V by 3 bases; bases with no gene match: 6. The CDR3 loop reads CASSFNRGGNTEAFF. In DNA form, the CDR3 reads TGTGCCAGCAGCTTCAACAGGGGCGGAAACACTGAAGCTTTCTTT.

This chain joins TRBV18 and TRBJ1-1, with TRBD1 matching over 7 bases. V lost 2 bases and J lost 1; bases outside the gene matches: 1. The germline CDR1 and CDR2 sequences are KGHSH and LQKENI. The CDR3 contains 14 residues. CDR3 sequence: CASSPAGGNTEAFF. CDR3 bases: TGTGCCAGCTCACCAGCAGGGGGGAACACTGAAGCTTTCTTT.

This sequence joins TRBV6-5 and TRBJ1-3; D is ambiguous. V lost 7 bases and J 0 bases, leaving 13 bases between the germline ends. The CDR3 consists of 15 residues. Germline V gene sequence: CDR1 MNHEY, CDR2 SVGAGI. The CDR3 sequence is CASKQLTSSGNTIYF. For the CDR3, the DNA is TGTGCCAGCAAACAGCTCACCAGCTCTGGAAACACCATATATTTT.

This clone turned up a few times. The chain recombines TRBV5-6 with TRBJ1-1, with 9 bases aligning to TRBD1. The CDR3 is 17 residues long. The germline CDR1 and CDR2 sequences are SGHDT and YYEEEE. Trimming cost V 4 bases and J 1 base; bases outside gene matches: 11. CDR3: CASSIRTGERRNTEAFF. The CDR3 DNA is TGTGCCAGCAGCATAAGGACAGGGGAAAGGCGGAACACTGAAGCTTTCTTT.

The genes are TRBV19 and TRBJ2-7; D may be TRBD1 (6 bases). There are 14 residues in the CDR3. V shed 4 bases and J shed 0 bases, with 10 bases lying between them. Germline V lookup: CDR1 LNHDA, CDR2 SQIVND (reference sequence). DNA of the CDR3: TGTGCCAGTAGTAAACAGGGCATCTCCTACGAGCAGTACTTC. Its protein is CASSKQGISYEQYF.

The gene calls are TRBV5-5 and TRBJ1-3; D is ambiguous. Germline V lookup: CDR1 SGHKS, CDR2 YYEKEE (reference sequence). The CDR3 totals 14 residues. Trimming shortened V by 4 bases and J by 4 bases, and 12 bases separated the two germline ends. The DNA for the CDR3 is TGTGCCAGCAGCCCCGGGGTTTTGGGAAACACCATATATTTT. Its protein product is CASSPGVLGNTIYF.

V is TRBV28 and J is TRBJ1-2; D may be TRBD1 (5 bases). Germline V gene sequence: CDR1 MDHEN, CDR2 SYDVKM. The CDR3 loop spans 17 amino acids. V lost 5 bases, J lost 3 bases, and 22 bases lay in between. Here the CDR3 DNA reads TGTGCCAGCAGTCCAACCCCGGTGGGGCGCAAGGACTATGGCTACACCTTC. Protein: CASSPTPVGRKDYGYTF.

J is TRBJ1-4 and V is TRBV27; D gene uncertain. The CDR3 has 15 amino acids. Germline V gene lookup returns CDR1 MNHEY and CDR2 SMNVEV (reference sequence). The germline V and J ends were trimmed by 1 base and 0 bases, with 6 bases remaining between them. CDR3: CASSLLAATNEKLFF. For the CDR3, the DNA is TGTGCCAGCAGTTTATTGGCAGCAACTAATGAAAAACTGTTTTTT.

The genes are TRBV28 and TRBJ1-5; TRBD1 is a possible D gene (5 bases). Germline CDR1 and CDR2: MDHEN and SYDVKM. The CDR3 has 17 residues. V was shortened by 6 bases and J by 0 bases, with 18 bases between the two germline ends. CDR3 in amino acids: CASSTGGLQYSNQPQHF. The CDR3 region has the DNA TGTGCCAGCAGCACAGGCGGCCTTCAGTATAGCAATCAGCCCCAGCATTTT.

The CDR3 coding sequence is TGTGCCAGCAGCCATGTTGGCGGGGGGTATAGCAATGAGCAGTTCTTC. Encoded protein: CASSHVGGGYSNEQFF. The V and J genes are TRBV11-1 and TRBJ2-1; 8 bases agree with TRBD2. This CDR3 contains 16 residues. Germline assignment: CDR1 SGHAT and CDR2 FQDESV (reference sequence). The V gene end was trimmed by 5 bases and the J gene end by 6 bases; junction bases not matched to a gene: 12.